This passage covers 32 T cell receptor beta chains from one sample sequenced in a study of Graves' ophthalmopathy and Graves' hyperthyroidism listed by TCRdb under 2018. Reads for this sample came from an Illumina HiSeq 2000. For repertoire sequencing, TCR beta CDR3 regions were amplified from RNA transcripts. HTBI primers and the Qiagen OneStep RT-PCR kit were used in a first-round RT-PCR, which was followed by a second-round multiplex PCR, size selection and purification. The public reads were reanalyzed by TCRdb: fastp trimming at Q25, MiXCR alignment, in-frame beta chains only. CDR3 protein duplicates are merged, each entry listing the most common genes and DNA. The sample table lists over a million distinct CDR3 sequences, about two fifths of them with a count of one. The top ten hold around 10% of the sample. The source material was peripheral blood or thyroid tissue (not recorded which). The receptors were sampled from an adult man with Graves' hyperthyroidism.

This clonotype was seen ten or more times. The chain's CDR3 is CASSLQGVRTEAFF. CDR3 sequence (DNA): TGTGCCAGCAGCTTACAGGGGGTACGGACTGAAGCTTTCTTT. The V and J genes are TRBV11-2 and TRBJ1-1; TRBD1 agrees at 7 bases. Per germline, CDR1 SGHAT and CDR2 FQNNGV. The CDR3 contains 14 residues. The ends lost 2 bases at V and 5 bases at J; junction bases unmatched: 5. The variable domain in full, completed from reference TRBV11-2 and TRBJ1-1, reads EAGVAQSPRYKIIEKRQSVAFWCNPISGHATLYWYQQILGQGPKLLIQFQNNGVVDDSQLPKDRFSAERLKGVDSTLKIQPAKLEDSAVYLCASSLQGVRTEAFFGQGTRLTVV.

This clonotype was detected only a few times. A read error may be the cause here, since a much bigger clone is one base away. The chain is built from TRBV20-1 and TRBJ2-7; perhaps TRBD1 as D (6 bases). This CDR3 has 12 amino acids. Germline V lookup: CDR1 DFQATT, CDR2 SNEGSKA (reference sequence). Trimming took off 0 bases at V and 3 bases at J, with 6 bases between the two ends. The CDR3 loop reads CSARETGYEQYF. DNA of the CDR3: TGCAGTGCTAGAGAGACAGGCTACGAGCAGTACTTC.

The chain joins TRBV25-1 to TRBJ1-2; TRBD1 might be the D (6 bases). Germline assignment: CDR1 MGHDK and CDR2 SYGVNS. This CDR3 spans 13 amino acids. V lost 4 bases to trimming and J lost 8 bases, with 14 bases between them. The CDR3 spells CASSGRQEGGYTF. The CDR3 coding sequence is TGTGCCAGCAGTGGGAGACAGGAGGGCGGCTACACCTTC.

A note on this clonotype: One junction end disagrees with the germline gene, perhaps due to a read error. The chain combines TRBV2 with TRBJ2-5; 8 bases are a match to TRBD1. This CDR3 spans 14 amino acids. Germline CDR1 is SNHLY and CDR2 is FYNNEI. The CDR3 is CASSAAGGRETQNF. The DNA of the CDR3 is TGTGCCAGCAGCGCCGCAGGGGGCCGAGAGACCCAGAACTTC.

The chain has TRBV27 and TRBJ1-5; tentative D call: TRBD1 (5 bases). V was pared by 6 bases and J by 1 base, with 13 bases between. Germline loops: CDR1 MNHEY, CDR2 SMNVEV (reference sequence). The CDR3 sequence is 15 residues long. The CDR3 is CASRWGVDSNQPQHF. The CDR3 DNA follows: TGTGCCAGCAGATGGGGGGTTGACAGCAATCAGCCCCAGCATTTT.

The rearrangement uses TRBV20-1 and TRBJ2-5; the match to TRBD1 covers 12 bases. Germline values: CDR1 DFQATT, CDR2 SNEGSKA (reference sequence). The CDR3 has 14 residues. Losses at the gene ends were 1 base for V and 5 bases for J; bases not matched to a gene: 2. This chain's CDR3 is CSARAGTGGETQYF. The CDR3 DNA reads TGCAGTGCTAGAGCCGGGACAGGGGGCGAGACCCAGTACTTC.

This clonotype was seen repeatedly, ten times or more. CDR3 sequence (DNA): TGCAGCGTTCGGGACAGCGGCGTGACTGAAGCTTTCTTT. Amino acid sequence: CSVRDSGVTEAFF. This chain connects TRBV29-1 to TRBJ1-1; TRBD1 aligns across 7 bases. Germline loops: CDR1 SQVTM, CDR2 ANQGSEA. With 5 bases clipped from V and 5 bases from J, the junction kept 8 bases outside the gene matches. CDR3 length: 13 amino acids.

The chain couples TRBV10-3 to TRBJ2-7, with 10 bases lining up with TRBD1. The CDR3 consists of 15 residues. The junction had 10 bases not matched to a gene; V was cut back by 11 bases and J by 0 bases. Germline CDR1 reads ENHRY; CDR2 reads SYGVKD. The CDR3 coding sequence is TGTGCCTTAGGGACAGGGGACTCTCTCTCCTACGAGCAGTACTTC. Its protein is CALGTGDSLSYEQYF.

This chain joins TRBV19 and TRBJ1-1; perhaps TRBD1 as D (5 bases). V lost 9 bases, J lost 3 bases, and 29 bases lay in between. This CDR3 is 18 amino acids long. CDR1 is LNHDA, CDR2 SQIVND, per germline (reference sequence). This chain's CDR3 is CASLKGGQGNPYYTEAFF. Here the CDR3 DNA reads TGTGCCAGCCTGAAAGGTGGGCAGGGAAACCCCTACTACACTGAAGCTTTCTTT.

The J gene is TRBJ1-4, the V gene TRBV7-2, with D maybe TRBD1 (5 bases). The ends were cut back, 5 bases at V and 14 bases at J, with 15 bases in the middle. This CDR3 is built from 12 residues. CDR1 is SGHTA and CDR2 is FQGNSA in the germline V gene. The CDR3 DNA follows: TGTGCCAGCAGCCACGCGGGAGGGGCGCTGTTTTTT. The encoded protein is CASSHAGGALFF.

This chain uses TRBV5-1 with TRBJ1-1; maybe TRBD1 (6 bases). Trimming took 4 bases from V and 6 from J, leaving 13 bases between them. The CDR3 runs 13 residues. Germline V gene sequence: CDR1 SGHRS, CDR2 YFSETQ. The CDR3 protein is CASSNIRGSEAFF. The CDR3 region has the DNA TGCGCCAGCAGCAATATCAGGGGCTCTGAAGCTTTCTTT.

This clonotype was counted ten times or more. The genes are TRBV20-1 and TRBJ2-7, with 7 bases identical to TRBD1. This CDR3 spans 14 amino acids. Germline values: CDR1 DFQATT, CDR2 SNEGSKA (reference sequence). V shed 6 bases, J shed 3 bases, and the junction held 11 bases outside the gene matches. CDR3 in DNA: TGCAGTGCCGATGATCCAAACAGGGGCTACGAGCAGTACTTC. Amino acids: CSADDPNRGYEQYF.

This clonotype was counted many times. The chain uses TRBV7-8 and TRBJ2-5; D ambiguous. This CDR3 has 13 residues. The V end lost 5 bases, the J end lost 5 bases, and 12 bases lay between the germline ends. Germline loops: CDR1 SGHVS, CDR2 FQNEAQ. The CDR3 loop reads CASSPGVGETQYF. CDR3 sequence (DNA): TGTGCCAGCAGCCCTGGGGTTGGGGAGACCCAGTACTTC.

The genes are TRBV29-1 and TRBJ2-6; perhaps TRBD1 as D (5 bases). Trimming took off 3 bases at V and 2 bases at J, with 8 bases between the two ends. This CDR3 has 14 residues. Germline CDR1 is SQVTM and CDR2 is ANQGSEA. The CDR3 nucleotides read TGCAGCGTTGAGACAGAAACTGGGGCCAACGTCCTGACTTTC. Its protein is CSVETETGANVLTF.

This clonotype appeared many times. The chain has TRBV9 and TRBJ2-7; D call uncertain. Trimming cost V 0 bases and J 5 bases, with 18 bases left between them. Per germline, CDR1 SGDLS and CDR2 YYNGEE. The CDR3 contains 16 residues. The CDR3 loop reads CASSVDFVKGIDEQYF. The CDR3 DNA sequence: TGTGCCAGCAGCGTAGATTTTGTGAAGGGTATCGACGAGCAGTACTTC.

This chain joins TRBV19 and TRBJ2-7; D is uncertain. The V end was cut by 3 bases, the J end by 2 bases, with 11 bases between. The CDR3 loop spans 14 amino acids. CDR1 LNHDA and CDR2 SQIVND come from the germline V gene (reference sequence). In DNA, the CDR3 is TGTGCCAGTAGTATCGGCTTTAACCCCTACGAGCAGTACTTC. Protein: CASSIGFNPYEQYF.

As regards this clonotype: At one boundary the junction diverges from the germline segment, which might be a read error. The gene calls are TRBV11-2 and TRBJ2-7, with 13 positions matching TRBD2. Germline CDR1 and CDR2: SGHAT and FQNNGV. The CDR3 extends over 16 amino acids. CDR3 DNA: TGTGCCAGCAGTTTAGGGGGGACTAGCGGGAACTACGAGCAGTACTTC. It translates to CASSLGGTSGNYEQYF.

The CDR3 loop reads CAISEYGTSDNEQFF. CDR3 nucleotide sequence: TGTGCCATCAGTGAGTATGGGACTAGTGACAATGAGCAGTTCTTC. V usage is TRBV10-3 and J usage is TRBJ2-7, with TRBD2 identical over 8 bases. The DNA matches TRBJ2-1 better at its end, which makes the J call doubtful. This CDR3 contains 15 residues. Germline V gene data show CDR1 as ENHRY and CDR2 as SYGVKD.

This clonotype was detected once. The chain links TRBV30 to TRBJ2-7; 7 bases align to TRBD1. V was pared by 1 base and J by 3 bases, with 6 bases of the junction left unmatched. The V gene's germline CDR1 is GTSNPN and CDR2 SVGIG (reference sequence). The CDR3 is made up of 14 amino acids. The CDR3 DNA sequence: TGTGCCTGGAGTGGCCCGGGACAGAACTACGAGCAGTACTTC. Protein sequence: CAWSGPGQNYEQYF.

The CDR3 is CASSQPGSSYEQYF. CDR3 DNA: TGTGCCAGCAGCCAACCCGGAAGCTCCTACGAGCAGTACTTC. The chain carries TRBV14 and TRBJ2-7; no clear D gene. Germline V lookup: CDR1 SGHDN, CDR2 FVKESK. The CDR3 totals 14 residues. Trimming pared 2 bases from V and 0 bases from J, leaving 8 bases between.

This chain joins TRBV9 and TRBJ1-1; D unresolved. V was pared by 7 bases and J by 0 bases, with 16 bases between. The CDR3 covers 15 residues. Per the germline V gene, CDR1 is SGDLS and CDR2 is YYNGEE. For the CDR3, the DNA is TGTGCCAGCTCACGGGCTTCAGCCGTGAACACTGAAGCTTTCTTT. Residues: CASSRASAVNTEAFF.

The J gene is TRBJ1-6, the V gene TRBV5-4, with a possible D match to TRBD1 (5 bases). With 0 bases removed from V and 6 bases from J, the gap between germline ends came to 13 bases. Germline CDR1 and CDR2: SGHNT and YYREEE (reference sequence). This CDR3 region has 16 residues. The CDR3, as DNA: TGTGCCAGCAGCTTGGTTTGGCCGGGGCCTAATTCACCCCTCCACTTT. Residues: CASSLVWPGPNSPLHF.

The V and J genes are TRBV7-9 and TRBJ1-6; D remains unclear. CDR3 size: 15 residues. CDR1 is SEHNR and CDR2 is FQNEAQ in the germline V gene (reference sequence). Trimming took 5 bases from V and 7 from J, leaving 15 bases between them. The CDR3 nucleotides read TGTGCCAGCAGCGTTCGGACTGATGTAAATTCACCCCTCCACTTT. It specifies CASSVRTDVNSPLHF.

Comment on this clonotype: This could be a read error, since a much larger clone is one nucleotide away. The CDR3 DNA is TGCAGCGTCGCCGACAGGGCCCTCAGGGGGACTTTCTTT. It codes for CSVADRALRGTFF. This chain links TRBV29-1 with TRBJ1-1; 7 positions match TRBD1. J was trimmed by 12 bases and V by 6 bases; bases with no gene match: 16. Per the germline V gene, CDR1 is SQVTM and CDR2 is ANQGSEA. This CDR3 contains 13 residues.

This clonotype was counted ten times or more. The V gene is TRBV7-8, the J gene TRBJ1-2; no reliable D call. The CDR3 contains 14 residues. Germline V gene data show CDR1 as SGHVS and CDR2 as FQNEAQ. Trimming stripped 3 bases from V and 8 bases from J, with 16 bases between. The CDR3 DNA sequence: TGTGCCAGCAGCTTTGGGGAATCCAAGTTAGGCTACACCTTC. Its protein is CASSFGESKLGYTF.

CDR3 coding DNA: TGCAGCGTTGTCGGGGGGACGACGCAGCCCCAGCATTTT. The encoded protein is CSVVGGTTQPQHF. The chain is built from TRBV29-1 and TRBJ1-5, with D possibly being TRBD1 (5 bases). Germline V gene lookup returns CDR1 SQVTM and CDR2 ANQGSEA. With 4 bases removed from V and 7 bases from J, the gap between germline ends came to 14 bases. The CDR3 covers 13 residues.

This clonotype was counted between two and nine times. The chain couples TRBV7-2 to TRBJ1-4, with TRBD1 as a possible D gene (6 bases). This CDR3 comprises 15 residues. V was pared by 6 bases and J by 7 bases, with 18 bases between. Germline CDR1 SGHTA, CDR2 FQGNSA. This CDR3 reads CASSPRAQGFEKLFF. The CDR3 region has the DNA TGTGCCAGCAGTCCTAGGGCACAGGGTTTTGAAAAACTGTTTTTT.

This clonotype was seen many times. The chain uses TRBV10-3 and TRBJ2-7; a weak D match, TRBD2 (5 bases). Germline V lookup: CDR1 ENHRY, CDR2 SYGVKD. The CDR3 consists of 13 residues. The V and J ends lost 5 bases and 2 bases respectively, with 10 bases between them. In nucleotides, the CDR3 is TGTGCCATCAGTTTGGAGGAAACCTACGAGCAGTACTTC. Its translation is CAISLEETYEQYF.

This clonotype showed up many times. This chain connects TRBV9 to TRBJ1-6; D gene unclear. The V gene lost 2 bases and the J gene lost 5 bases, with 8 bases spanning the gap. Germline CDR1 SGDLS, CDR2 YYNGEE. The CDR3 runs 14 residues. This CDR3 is CASSVLKDNSPLHF. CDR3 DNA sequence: TGTGCCAGCAGCGTTCTCAAAGATAATTCACCCCTCCACTTT. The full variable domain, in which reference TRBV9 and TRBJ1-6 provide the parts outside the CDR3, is DSGVTQTPKHLITATGQRVTLRCSPRSGDLSVYWYQQSLDQGLQFLIQYYNGEERAKGNILERFSAQQFPDLHSELNLSSLELGDSALYFCASSVLKDNSPLHFGNGTRLTVT.

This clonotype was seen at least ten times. Written as DNA, the CDR3 is TGTGCCAGCAATCGCCTTACAACGTGGACGTACTTC. Translated, it gives CASNRLTTWTYF. This chain uses TRBV2 with TRBJ2-5, with D uncertain. From germline, CDR1 is SNHLY and CDR2 FYNNEI. The CDR3 is made up of 12 amino acids. The V end lost 7 bases, the J end lost 13 bases, and 19 bases lay between the germline ends. The entire variable domain, with the rest obtained from reference TRBV2 and TRBJ2-5, is as follows: EPEVTQTPSHQVTQMGQEVILRCVPISNHLYFYWYRQILGQKVEFLVSFYNNEISEKSEIFDDQFSVERPDGSNFTLKIRSTKLEDSAMYFCASNRLTTWTYFGPGTRLLVL.

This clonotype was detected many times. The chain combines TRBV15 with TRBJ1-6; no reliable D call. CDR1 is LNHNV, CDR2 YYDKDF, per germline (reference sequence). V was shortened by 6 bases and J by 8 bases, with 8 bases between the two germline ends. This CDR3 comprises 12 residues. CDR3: CATRFSDSPLHF. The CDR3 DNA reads TGTGCCACCAGGTTTTCGGATTCACCCCTCCACTTT.

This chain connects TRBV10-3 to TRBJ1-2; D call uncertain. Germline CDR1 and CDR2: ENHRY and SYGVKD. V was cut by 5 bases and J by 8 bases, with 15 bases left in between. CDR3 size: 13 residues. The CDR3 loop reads CAISQVSPGGYTF. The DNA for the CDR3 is TGTGCCATCAGTCAGGTCTCTCCGGGCGGCTACACCTTC.